In this sample, the clone carrying this T cell receptor beta chain turned up a few times. This sample stems from a study of human T cells and chemical hapten exposure. Germline assignment: CDR1 DFQATT and CDR2 SNEGSKA (reference sequence). With V trimmed by 4 bases and J by 10 bases, 12 bases remained unmatched. This CDR3 has 13 residues. TCRdb reanalysed the RACE reads using MiXCR and keeps one entry per CDR3 protein. The sample lists about 64,000 distinct CDR3 sequences, approximately 11% occurring once. As for time point: patch test 3, about 24 weeks after DPC sensitization. Documented treatment: therapeutic diphenylcyclopropenone sensitization with weekly scalp DPC.

The chain is built from TRBV20-1 and TRBJ2-7, with TRBD1 matching 8 bases. This TCR was recovered from a woman in her 30s with alopecia areata. Some clones in this sample may be carry-over from other donors' samples. The sample consisted of whole blood, taken in connection with sensitization to the hapten diphenylcyclopropenone (DPC). CDR3 DNA sequence: TGCAGTGCTAATGGACAGGGCCTTTTAGATCAGTACTTC. This encodes CSANGQGLLDQYF.